The 14 T cell receptor beta chains below all came from one sample that was sequenced in a study of OX40 agonist ivuxolimab in advanced cancers. Data came from immunoSEQ multiplex PCR; TCRdb stores just in-frame clones and leaves some out. Of under 25,000 clones in the sample, less than 75% were seen once. Specimen: CD4+ or CD8+ T cells sorted from blood, collected in a trial of the OX40 agonist ivuxolimab. The receptor set was obtained from an adult with an advanced solid tumor such as melanoma, head and neck, liver or kidney cancer.

This sequence joins TRBV6-5 and TRBJ2-7, with D possibly TRBD1 on 6 matching bases. CDR1 MNHEY and CDR2 SVGAGI come from the germline V gene. The CDR3 is 12 residues long. V dropped 6 bases and J dropped 4 bases, with 10 bases sitting between them. CDR3 sequence reads: CASSPTGYEQYF. CDR3 in DNA: TGTGCCAGCAGCCCAACAGGGTACGAGCAGTACTTC.

In its sample, this clone was seen once. The chain is built from TRBV5-6 and TRBJ1-2, with TRBD1 as a possible D gene (6 bases). The ends were cut back, 3 bases at V and 4 bases at J, with 10 bases in the middle. Per the germline V gene, CDR1 is SGHDT and CDR2 is YYEEEE. The CDR3 sequence is 13 residues long. CDR3 in DNA: TGTGCCAGCAGCTCAGGGGCATCCTATGGCTACACCTTC. Protein product: CASSSGASYGYTF.

J is TRBJ1-1 and V is TRBV7-6, with D unresolved. Trimming took off 1 base at V and 1 base at J, with 7 bases between the two ends. This CDR3 is 14 amino acids long. Per the germline V gene, CDR1 is SGHVS and CDR2 is FNYEAQ. The CDR3 coding sequence is TGTGCCAGCAGCTTAGGTACGTCGAACACTGAAGCTTTCTTT. Translating it yields CASSLGTSNTEAFF.

V and J are TRBV2 and TRBJ2-1, with D possibly called TRBD1 or TRBD2 (5 bases each). CDR3 length equals 18 residues. Germline V gene data show CDR1 as SNHLY and CDR2 as FYNNEI. V gave up 11 bases and J gave up 8 bases, with 34 bases separating them. As DNA, the CDR3 is TGTGCCGACACAATCGATATTTCCGGGGCGGACAAGAGAGATGAGCAGTTCTTC. It is translated as CADTIDISGADKRDEQFF.

This chain joins TRBV5-4 and TRBJ2-7; D unclear. Trimming cost V 2 bases and J 0 bases, with 6 bases left between them. The CDR3 contains 13 residues. CDR1 is SGHNT and CDR2 is YYREEE in the germline V gene (reference sequence). CDR3: CASSLSNSYEQYF. The DNA of the CDR3 is TGTGCCAGCAGCTTAAGCAACTCCTACGAGCAGTACTTC.

CDR3: CASSWGGYSNQPQHF. Written as DNA, the CDR3 is TGTGCCAGCAGCTGGGGGGGGTATAGCAATCAGCCCCAGCATTTT. The chain combines TRBV5-6 with TRBJ1-5, with a tentative D call TRBD1 (5 bases). The germline CDR1 and CDR2 sequences are SGHDT and YYEEEE. V was shortened by 3 bases and J by 0 bases, with 10 bases between the two germline ends. The CDR3 sequence is 15 residues long.

This rearrangement joins TRBV6-1 to TRBJ1-1; TRBD1 might be the D (5 bases). The V and J ends lost 10 bases and 0 bases respectively, with 18 bases between them. Germline CDR1 is MNHNS and CDR2 is SASEGT. The length of the CDR3 is 15 residues. The CDR3 region is CATLPGRGLNTEAFF. The CDR3, as DNA: TGTGCCACCCTACCCGGGAGGGGCTTGAACACTGAAGCTTTCTTT.

With respect to this clone: In the same sample, other DNA sequences code for this CDR3. The rearrangement joins TRBV29-1 to TRBJ1-1, with TRBD1 matching over 8 bases. V lost 6 bases to trimming and J lost 4 bases; unmatched junction nucleotides: 4. The CDR3 loop spans 12 amino acids. Germline values: CDR1 SQVTM, CDR2 ANQGSEA. CDR3 in amino acids: CSVIDRGTEAFF. The CDR3 DNA reads as TGCAGCGTAATCGACAGGGGCACTGAAGCTTTCTTT.

The chain uses TRBV9 and TRBJ1-1; D is undetermined. Germline CDR1 reads SGDLS; CDR2 reads YYNGEE. This CDR3 is built from 14 residues. V gave up 3 bases and J gave up 0 bases, with 9 bases separating them. DNA for the CDR3: TGTGCCAGCAGCGCCGCTTACATGAACACTGAAGCTTTCTTT. Amino acid sequence: CASSAAYMNTEAFF.

The chain employs TRBV5-4 and TRBJ2-2; 7 nucleotides match TRBD1. Germline V gives CDR1 SGHNT, CDR2 YYREEE (reference sequence). The junction had 6 bases not matched to a gene; V was cut back by 2 bases and J by 5 bases. The CDR3 runs to 15 residues. The CDR3 coding sequence is TGTGCCAGCAGCTTCCAGGGGGAAGGGACCGGGGAGCTGTTTTTT. Protein: CASSFQGEGTGELFF.

The chain uses TRBV5-1 and TRBJ2-1, with 13 bases identical to TRBD2. Germline V CDR1 and CDR2: SGHRS, YFSETQ. The CDR3 length is 19 residues. Trimming cost V 0 bases and J 0 bases; bases outside gene matches: 6. The DNA for the CDR3 is TGCGCCAGCAGCTTGGTACTAGCGGGAGGGACAAGCTCCTACAATGAGCAGTTCTTC. This sequence encodes CASSLVLAGGTSSYNEQFF.

Notes on this clone: Other nucleotide sequences in the sample specify the same CDR3. The chain uses TRBV2 and TRBJ2-1; 7 bases map to TRBD2. The germline V gene encodes CDR1 SNHLY and CDR2 FYNNEI. The CDR3 loop spans 15 amino acids. The J segment lost 4 bases and the V segment lost 1 base, leaving 4 bases of the junction unmatched. The CDR3 DNA follows: TGTGCCAGCAGTGAAGGGGCGGGGGAGTACAATGAGCAGTTCTTC. This encodes CASSEGAGEYNEQFF.

The chain has TRBV4-3 and TRBJ2-3, with a tentative D call TRBD2 (7 bases). The ends were cut back, 0 bases at V and 4 bases at J, with 14 bases in the middle. The CDR3 consists of 16 residues. Germline CDR1 reads LGHNA; CDR2 reads YSLEER. The CDR3 is CASSQDWGGAADTQYF. Written as DNA, the CDR3 is TGCGCCAGCAGCCAAGATTGGGGGGGGGCCGCAGATACGCAGTATTTT.

Only one count was recorded for this clone. V usage is TRBV9 and J usage is TRBJ2-3; 9 bases map to TRBD2. Per the germline V gene, CDR1 is SGDLS and CDR2 is YYNGEE. The CDR3 has 15 residues. Trimming cost V 3 bases and J 0 bases; bases outside gene matches: 2. The CDR3 spells CASSDSGRSTDTQYF. In DNA, the CDR3 is TGTGCCAGCAGCGATAGCGGGAGAAGCACAGATACGCAGTATTTT.